The 13 T cell receptor beta chains presented below share a single source sample, sequenced in a study of blood T cell repertoires in COVID-19. The table came from immunoSEQ multiplex PCR; TCRdb's copy has only in-frame clones and leaves some out. The top ten clones hold approximately 9% of a sample with roughly 230,000 clones, about 83% of them seen once. The sample consisted of peripheral blood. Every receptor here comes from a man aged 35 to 55 with active or convalescent COVID-19.

Worth noting for this clone: Additional DNA sequences in this sample encode the identical CDR3. The chain couples TRBV19 to TRBJ2-1, with a tentative D call TRBD2 (5 bases). The V gene lost 2 bases and the J gene lost 1 base, with 6 bases spanning the gap. Looked up from germline, CDR1 is LNHDA and CDR2 is SQIVND (reference sequence). The CDR3 covers 14 residues. CDR3 bases: TGTGCCAGTAGTATACGGGGTTCCTACAATGAGCAGTTCTTC. Amino acids: CASSIRGSYNEQFF.

A few counts support this clone. The rearrangement joins TRBV12-3 or TRBV12-4 to TRBJ2-5; no reliable D call. The V gene lost 4 bases and the J gene lost 2 bases, with 2 bases spanning the gap. The CDR3 spans 11 residues. CDR3: CASSSQETQYF. CDR3 sequence (DNA): TGTGCCAGCAGTTCACAAGAGACCCAGTACTTC.

J is TRBJ1-5 and V is TRBV7-9; D remains ambiguous. CDR3 size: 16 residues. V lost 1 base and J 3 bases, leaving 13 bases between the germline ends. Germline V gives CDR1 SEHNR, CDR2 FQNEAQ (reference sequence). The CDR3 reads CASSLGAGNPNQPQHF. The CDR3 DNA reads TGTGCCAGCAGCTTAGGTGCGGGAAACCCCAATCAGCCCCAGCATTTT.

This clone was seen more than once but under ten times. The genes are TRBV19 and TRBJ1-5; 7 bases align to TRBD1. The CDR3 runs 17 residues. Germline trimming cut 3 bases from V and 0 bases from J; bases unmatched to any gene: 8. Per germline, CDR1 LNHDA and CDR2 SQIVND (reference sequence). In DNA, the CDR3 is TGTGCCAGTAGTATGAGGGGACAGAGCTATAGCAATCAGCCCCAGCATTTT. Protein sequence: CASSMRGQSYSNQPQHF.

This rearrangement joins TRBV14 to TRBJ1-5; 7 positions match TRBD1. CDR1 is SGHDN and CDR2 is FVKESK in the germline V gene. There are 13 residues in the CDR3. J was trimmed by 6 bases and V by 3 bases; bases with no gene match: 2. The chain's CDR3 is CASSQTGFQPQHF. Here the CDR3 DNA reads TGTGCCAGCAGCCAGACAGGGTTTCAGCCCCAGCATTTT.

The rearrangement uses TRBV5-6 and TRBJ2-7; 9 nucleotides agree with TRBD2. This CDR3 has 14 residues. V trimming: 5 bases; J trimming: 1 base; junction bases outside the gene matches: 4. The germline gives CDR1 SGHDT, CDR2 YYEEEE. The CDR3 spells CASRAAGGSYEQYF. CDR3 nucleotide sequence: TGTGCCAGCAGGGCGGCGGGAGGGTCCTACGAGCAGTACTTC.

V is TRBV29-1 and J is TRBJ2-3; 8 positions match TRBD2. The junction had 5 bases not matched to a gene; V was cut back by 8 bases and J by 4 bases. Germline assignment: CDR1 SQVTM and CDR2 ANQGSEA. CDR3 length equals 12 residues. This chain's CDR3 is CSTIAGSDTQYF. The CDR3 DNA follows: TGCAGCACTATAGCGGGATCAGATACGCAGTATTTT.

V is TRBV6-5 and J is TRBJ1-3, with a weak D call TRBD1 (6 bases). Germline V lookup: CDR1 MNHEY, CDR2 SVGAGI. Trimming took 6 bases from V and 0 from J, leaving 12 bases between them. CDR3 length: 15 amino acids. CDR3 sequence (DNA): TGTGCCAGCAGCGACGACAGGAACTCTGGAAACACCATATATTTT. This translates into CASSDDRNSGNTIYF.

CDR3 bases: TGTGCCAGCAGCTTAAGGGGGGGCGCTGACTATGGCTACACCTTC. Amino acid sequence: CASSLRGGADYGYTF. The genes are TRBV7-8 and TRBJ1-2; perhaps TRBD1 as D (6 bases). Germline-derived CDR1 and CDR2 are SGHVS and FQNEAQ. V was cut by 2 bases and J by 3 bases, with 13 bases left in between. The CDR3 runs 15 residues.

The chain is built from TRBV7-3 and TRBJ2-1; the match to TRBD1 covers 11 bases. The CDR3 consists of 13 residues. The germline CDR1 and CDR2 sequences are SGHTA and FQGTGA. V trimming: 7 bases; J trimming: 7 bases; junction bases outside the gene matches: 3. CDR3 bases: TGTGCCAGCACAAGGGACAGGGGGAATGAGCAGTTCTTC. It is translated as CASTRDRGNEQFF.

The V and J genes are TRBV30 and TRBJ2-5; 7 bases are a match to TRBD2. Germline V lookup: CDR1 GTSNPN, CDR2 SVGIG (reference sequence). The CDR3 covers 14 residues. Trimming took 2 bases from V and 7 from J; bases not matched to a gene: 10. The CDR3 DNA reads TGTGCCTGGAGTTTGACAGCGGGGTTAGGGACCCAGTACTTC. Its protein product is CAWSLTAGLGTQYF.

This chain links TRBV24-1 with TRBJ2-3; tentative D call: TRBD2 (5 bases). The CDR3 length is 14 residues. Trimming shortened V by 2 bases and J by 5 bases, and 10 bases separated the two germline ends. CDR1 is KGHDR, CDR2 SFDVKD, per germline. This chain's CDR3 is CATSDWRVKDTQYF. CDR3 DNA sequence: TGTGCCACCAGTGATTGGCGGGTAAAAGATACGCAGTATTTT.

This rearrangement joins TRBV4-1 to TRBJ1-6, with 9 bases identical to TRBD1. The CDR3 totals 17 residues. The germline V gene has CDR1 MGHRA and CDR2 YSYEKL. J gave up 7 bases and V 0 bases, and 7 bases lay outside the gene matches. The CDR3 region has the DNA TGCGCCAGCAGCCAAGAGGACAGGGGAGGACCAAATTCACCCCTCCACTTT. Protein sequence: CASSQEDRGGPNSPLHF.